A selection of T cell receptor beta chains follows, all from one sample in a study of cytomegalovirus exposure and HLA in healthy donors. The table came from immunoSEQ multiplex PCR; TCRdb's copy has only in-frame clones and leaves some out. The ten most abundant clones cover roughly 3.5% of a sample with 100,000 to 150,000 clones. The sample taken for sequencing was PBMCs. The receptors here all came from a man between 18 and 29 years old in good health and CMV-seronegative. The CDR3 runs from the conserved cysteine through the conserved F or W.

>TRBJ2-6|TRBV5-1
CASRNLAGGPAVANVLTF
>TRBJ2-1|TRBV27
CASSPSGVSNEQFF
>TRBJ2-1|TRBV5-1
CASSFSGLAGYNEQFF
>TRBJ2-2|TRBV4-1
CASSHSFLAGGRGGELFF
>TRBJ1-1|TRBV27
CASREPMNTEAFF
>TRBJ1-3|TRBV7-4
CASSPQRTGPRGNTIYF
>TRBJ1-1|TRBV15
CATSQGGVNTEAFF
>TRBJ2-3|TRBV6-4
CASSDASGGTDTQYF
>TRBJ2-5|TRBV28
CASSLTGHPQETQYF
>TRBJ1-2|TRBV5-1
CASRRGQDGYTF
>TRBJ1-6|TRBV5-5
CASSWYQPGQGNNSPLHF
>TRBJ1-2|TRBV7-2
CASSLGPATGGADGYTF
>TRBJ2-1|TRBV9
CASSSRTSGSEFRNEQFF
>TRBJ1-3|TRBV10-3
CAIGGGGNTIYF
>TRBJ2-5|TRBV12-5
CASGPGLAVGQETQYF
>TRBJ2-3|TRBV6-1
CASSKGTDTQYF
>TRBJ2-1|TRBV5-1
CASSRQGQVAYNEQFF
>TRBJ1-2|TRBV28
CASSLTGAHYGYTF
>TRBJ2-7|TRBV5-1
CASSLRTGGGDEQYF
>TRBJ1-6|TRBV5-1
CASSQVTGGVGYNSPLHF
>TRBJ2-7|TRBV25-1
CASSEWGTDYEQYF
>TRBJ2-7|TRBV5-1
CASSLVGGHPYEQYF
>TRBJ2-4|TRBV2
CASSGGRAKNIQYF
>TRBJ1-2|TRBV15
CATSPSGQGLYGYTF
>TRBJ1-2|TRBV9
CASSGQGRVNYGYTF
>TRBJ1-1|TRBV7-9
CASSPRQGNTEAFF
>TRBJ1-3|TRBV29-1
CNVGLGQSGNTIYF
>TRBJ1-1|TRBV7-2
CASSLAGTGGISTEAFF
>TRBJ2-3|TRBV18
CASSSGQGSTDTQYF
>TRBJ2-2|TRBV5-6
CASSIRTSGGDGELFF
>TRBJ2-5|TRBV6-6
CATRVGGGETQYF
>TRBJ2-3|TRBV7-2
CASSWRDRGTDTQYF
>TRBJ1-1|TRBV18
CASSPPNPMNTEAFF
>TRBJ2-7|TRBV18
CASSPGTGSTYEQYF
>TRBJ2-5|TRBV11-2
CASSFDEGRVETQYF
>TRBJ2-1|TRBV29-1
CSVTRLAGDEQFF
>NA|TRBV19
CASSIKAGPYEQYF
>TRBJ2-1|TRBV11-3
CASSSLGDEQFF
>TRBJ2-7|TRBV2
CASSEAVWTVSYEQYF
>TRBJ2-6|TRBV5-1
CASSEGARTGANVLTF
>TRBJ2-7|TRBV18
CASSFLSEQYF
>TRBJ1-2|TRBV19
CASSIGRDRGRRGYGYTF